This T cell receptor beta chain is from a study of shared clonotypes between healthy human individuals. Every unsorted PBMC PCR replicate was loaded with 250 to 300 ng DNA, around 30,000 T cell genomes. Using immunoSEQ multiplex PCR, the repertoire was profiled, and TCRdb retains in-frame clones only, with some absent. The sample lists fewer than 700,000 clones, around 81% occurring once. This clone was recorded at least ten times. Other DNA sequences in the same sample also yield this CDR3. Trimming took off 2 bases at V and 0 bases at J, with 12 bases between the two ends. CDR1 and CDR2 from the germline V gene are SGHNT and YYREEE (reference sequence). The CDR3 covers 15 residues.

The sequence derives from a middle-aged woman in good health. Some clones in this sample may be carry-over from other donors' samples. Sequenced: PBMCs. V usage is TRBV5-4 and J usage is TRBJ2-7, with a possible D match to TRBD2 (6 bases). In nucleotides, the CDR3 is TGTGCCAGCAGCTTAGGCGGGGCGAGCTCCTACGAGCAGTACTTC. Its protein is CASSLGGASSYEQYF. The variable domain in full, with the rest retrieved from reference TRBV5-4 and TRBJ2-7, is ETGVTQSPTHLIKTRGQQVTLRCSSQSGHNTVSWYQQALGQGPQFIFQYYREEENGRGNFPPRFSGLQFPNYSSELNVNALELDDSALYLCASSLGGASSYEQYFGPGTRLTVT.